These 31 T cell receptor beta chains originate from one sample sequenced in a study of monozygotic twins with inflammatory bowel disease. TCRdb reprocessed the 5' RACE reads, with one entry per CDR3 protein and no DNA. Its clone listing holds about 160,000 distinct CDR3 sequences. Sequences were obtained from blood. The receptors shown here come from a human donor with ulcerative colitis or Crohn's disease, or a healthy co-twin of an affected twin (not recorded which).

The CDR3 here is CASGLVGTGNYGYTF. The chain couples TRBV7-2 to TRBJ1-2; lacking DNA, the TRBD1 call made by TCRdb goes unchecked. The CDR3 runs 15 residues. CDR1 and CDR2 from the germline V gene are SGHTA and FQGNSA.

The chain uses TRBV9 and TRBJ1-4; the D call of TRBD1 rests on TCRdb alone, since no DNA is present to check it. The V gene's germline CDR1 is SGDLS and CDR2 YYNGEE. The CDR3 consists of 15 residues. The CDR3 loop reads CASSIGSGANEKLFF.

The CDR3 spells CASSTSGGTYEQYF. The rearrangement joins TRBV7-2 to TRBJ2-7. The CDR3 spans 14 residues. Germline CDR1 SGHTA, CDR2 FQGNSA.

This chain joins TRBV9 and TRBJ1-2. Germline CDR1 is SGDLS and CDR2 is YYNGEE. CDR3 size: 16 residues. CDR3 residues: CASSPRLVNKGYGYTF.

Here the CDR3 reads CASSLRTGKDEQYF. This chain links TRBV5-5 with TRBJ2-7; absent DNA, TCRdb's TRBD1 call cannot be checked. Germline V lookup: CDR1 SGHKS, CDR2 YYEKEE (reference sequence). There are 14 residues in the CDR3. Full variable domain (outside the CDR3, taken from reference TRBV5-5 and TRBJ2-7): DAGVTQSPTHLIKTRGQQVTLRCSPISGHKSVSWYQQVLGQGPQFIFQYYEKEERGRGNFPDRFSARQFPNYSSELNVNALLLGDSALYLCASSLRTGKDEQYFGPGTRLTVT.

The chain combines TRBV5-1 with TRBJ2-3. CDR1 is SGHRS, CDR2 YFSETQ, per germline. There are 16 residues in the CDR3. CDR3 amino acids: CASRLGLADPTDTQYF.

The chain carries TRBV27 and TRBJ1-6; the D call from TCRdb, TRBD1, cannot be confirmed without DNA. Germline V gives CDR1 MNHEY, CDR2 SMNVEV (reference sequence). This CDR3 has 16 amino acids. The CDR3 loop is CASSVSTGGHNSPLHF.

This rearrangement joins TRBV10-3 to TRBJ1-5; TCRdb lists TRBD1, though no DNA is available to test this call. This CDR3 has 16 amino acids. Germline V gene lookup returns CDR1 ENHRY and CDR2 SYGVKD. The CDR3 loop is CAISESLDRAAQPQHF.

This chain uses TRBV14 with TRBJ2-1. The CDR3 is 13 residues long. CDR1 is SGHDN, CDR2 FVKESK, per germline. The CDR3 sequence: CASSRILGNEQFF.

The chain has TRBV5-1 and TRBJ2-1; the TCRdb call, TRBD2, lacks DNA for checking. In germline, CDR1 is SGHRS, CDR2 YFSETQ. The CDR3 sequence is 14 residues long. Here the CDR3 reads CASSLTRNGNEQFF.

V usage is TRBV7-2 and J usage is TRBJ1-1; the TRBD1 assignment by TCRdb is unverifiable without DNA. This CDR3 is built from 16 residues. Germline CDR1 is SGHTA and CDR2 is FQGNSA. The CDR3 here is CASSLLGGGDGSEAFF.

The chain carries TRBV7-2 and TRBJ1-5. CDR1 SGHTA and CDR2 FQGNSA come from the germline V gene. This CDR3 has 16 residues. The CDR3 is CASSLRGPTGNQPQHF.

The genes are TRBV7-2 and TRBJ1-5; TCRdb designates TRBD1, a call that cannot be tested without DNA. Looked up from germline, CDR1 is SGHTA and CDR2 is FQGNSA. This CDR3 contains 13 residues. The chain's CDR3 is CASSFPGSQPQHF.

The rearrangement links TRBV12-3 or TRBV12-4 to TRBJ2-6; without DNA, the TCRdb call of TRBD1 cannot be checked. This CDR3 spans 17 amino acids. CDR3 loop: CASSTNRASSGANVLTF.

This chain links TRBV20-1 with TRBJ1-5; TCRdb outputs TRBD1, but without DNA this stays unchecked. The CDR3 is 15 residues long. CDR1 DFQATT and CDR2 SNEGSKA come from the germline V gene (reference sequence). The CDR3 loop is CSATQGDYSNQPQHF.

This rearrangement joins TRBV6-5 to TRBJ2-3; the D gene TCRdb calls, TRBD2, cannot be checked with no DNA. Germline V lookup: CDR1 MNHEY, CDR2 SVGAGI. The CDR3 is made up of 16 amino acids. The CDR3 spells CASSYSEAGGTDTQYF.

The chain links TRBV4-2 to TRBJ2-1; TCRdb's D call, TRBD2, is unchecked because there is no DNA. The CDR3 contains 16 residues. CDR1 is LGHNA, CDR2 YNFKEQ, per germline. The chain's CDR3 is CASSLSGTSGSGEQFF.

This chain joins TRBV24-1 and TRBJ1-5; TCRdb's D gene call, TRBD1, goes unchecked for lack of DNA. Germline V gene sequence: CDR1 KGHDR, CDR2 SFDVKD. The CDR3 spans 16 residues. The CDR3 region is CATSDRGQGRNQPQHF.

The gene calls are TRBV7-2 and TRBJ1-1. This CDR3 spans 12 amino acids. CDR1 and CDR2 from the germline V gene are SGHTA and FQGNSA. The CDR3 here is CASSLVQAEAFF.

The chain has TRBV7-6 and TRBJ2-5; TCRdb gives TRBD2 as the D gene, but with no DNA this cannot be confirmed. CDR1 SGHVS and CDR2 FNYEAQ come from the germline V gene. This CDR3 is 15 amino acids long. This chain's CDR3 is CASSLGVGGGETQYF.

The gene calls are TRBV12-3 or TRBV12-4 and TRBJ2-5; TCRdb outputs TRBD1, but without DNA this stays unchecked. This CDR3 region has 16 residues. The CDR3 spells CASSLEGEGVRETQYF.

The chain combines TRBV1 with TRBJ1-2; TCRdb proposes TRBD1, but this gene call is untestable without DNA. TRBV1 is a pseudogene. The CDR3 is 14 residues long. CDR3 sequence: CTSKPGQSFYGYTF.

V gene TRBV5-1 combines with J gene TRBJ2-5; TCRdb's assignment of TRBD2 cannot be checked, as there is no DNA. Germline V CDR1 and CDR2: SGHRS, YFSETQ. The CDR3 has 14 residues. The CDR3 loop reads CASSPGLVFETQYF.

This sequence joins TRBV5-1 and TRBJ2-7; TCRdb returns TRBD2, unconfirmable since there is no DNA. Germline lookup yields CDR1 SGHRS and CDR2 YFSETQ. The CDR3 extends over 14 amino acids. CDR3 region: CASSLRDYDYEQYF. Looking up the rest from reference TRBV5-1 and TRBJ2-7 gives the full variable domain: KAGVTQTPRYLIKTRGQQVTLSCSPISGHRSVSWYQQTPGQGLQFLFEYFSETQRNKGNFPGRFSGRQFSNSRSEMNVSTLELGDSALYLCASSLRDYDYEQYFGPGTRLTVT.

The CDR3 here is CATGVMNTEAFF. The rearrangement joins TRBV15 to TRBJ1-1. The CDR3 consists of 12 residues. Germline V CDR1 and CDR2: LNHNV, YYDKDF (reference sequence). Combining the CDR3 with reference TRBV15 and TRBJ1-1 gives the whole variable domain DAMVIQNPRYQVTQFGKPVTLSCSQTLNHNVMYWYQQKSSQAPKLLFHYYDKDFNNEADTPDNFQSRRPNTSFCFLDIRSPGLGDTAMYLCATGVMNTEAFFGQGTRLTVV.

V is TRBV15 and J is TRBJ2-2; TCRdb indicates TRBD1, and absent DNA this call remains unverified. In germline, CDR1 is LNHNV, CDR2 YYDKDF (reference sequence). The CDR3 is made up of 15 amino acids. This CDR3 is CATSRPTTGTMELFF.

CDR3 sequence reads: CATQGPNTGELFF. The V and J genes are TRBV10-3 and TRBJ2-2; TCRdb names TRBD2, which stays unverified in the absence of DNA. CDR3 length equals 13 residues. Germline loops: CDR1 ENHRY, CDR2 SYGVKD.

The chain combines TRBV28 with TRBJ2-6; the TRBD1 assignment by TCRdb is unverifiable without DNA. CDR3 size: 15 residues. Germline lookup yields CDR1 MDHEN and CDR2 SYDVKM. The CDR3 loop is CASNRGASGANVLTF.

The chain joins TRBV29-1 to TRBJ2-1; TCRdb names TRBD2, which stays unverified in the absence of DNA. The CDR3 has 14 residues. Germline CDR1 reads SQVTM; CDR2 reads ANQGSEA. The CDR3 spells CSVDMRLAGNEQFF.

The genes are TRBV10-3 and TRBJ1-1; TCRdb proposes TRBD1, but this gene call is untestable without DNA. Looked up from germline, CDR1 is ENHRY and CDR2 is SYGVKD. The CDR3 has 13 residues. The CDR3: CAISDRGNTEAFF.

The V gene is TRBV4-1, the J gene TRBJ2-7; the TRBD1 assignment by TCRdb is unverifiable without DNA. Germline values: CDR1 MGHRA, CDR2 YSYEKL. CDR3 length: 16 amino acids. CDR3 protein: CASSRGPGTGVYEQYF.